The next 3 T cell receptor beta chains were all read from a single sample in a study of T cell responses to AZD1222 COVID-19 vaccine. The assay was immunoSEQ multiplex PCR, and TCRdb's table has in-frame clones only and misses some. The table includes roughly 180,000 clones, about 90% detected once. The sequencing used peripheral blood, collected 28 days after the second AZD1222 dose. Receptors originate from an adult who received the AZD1222 COVID-19 vaccine.

V gene TRBV5-4 combines with J gene TRBJ1-4, with 9 bases identical to TRBD1. This CDR3 is 14 amino acids long. The V gene's germline CDR1 is SGHNT and CDR2 YYREEE (reference sequence). Trimming cost V 4 bases and J 7 bases; bases outside gene matches: 5. The CDR3 DNA follows: TGTGCCAGCAGCACCGGGACAGGGATTGAAAAACTGTTTTTT. It codes for CASSTGTGIEKLFF.

The V gene is TRBV19, the J gene TRBJ1-5; no definite D call. This CDR3 contains 12 residues. Germline CDR1 LNHDA, CDR2 SQIVND (reference sequence). The germline V and J ends were trimmed by 5 bases and 3 bases, with 5 bases remaining between them. The DNA of the CDR3 is TGTGCCAGTAGTCTCATCAATCAGCCCCAGCATTTT. It is translated as CASSLINQPQHF.

The CDR3 bases are TGTGCCAGCAGCACCTACCGGGACAGGGCAGCTGAGCAGTTCTTC. Its protein product is CASSTYRDRAAEQFF. The chain uses TRBV7-2 and TRBJ2-1; 9 bases line up with TRBD1. V lost 5 bases and J lost 9; bases outside the gene matches: 11. Germline V gene lookup returns CDR1 SGHTA and CDR2 FQGNSA. This CDR3 has 15 residues.